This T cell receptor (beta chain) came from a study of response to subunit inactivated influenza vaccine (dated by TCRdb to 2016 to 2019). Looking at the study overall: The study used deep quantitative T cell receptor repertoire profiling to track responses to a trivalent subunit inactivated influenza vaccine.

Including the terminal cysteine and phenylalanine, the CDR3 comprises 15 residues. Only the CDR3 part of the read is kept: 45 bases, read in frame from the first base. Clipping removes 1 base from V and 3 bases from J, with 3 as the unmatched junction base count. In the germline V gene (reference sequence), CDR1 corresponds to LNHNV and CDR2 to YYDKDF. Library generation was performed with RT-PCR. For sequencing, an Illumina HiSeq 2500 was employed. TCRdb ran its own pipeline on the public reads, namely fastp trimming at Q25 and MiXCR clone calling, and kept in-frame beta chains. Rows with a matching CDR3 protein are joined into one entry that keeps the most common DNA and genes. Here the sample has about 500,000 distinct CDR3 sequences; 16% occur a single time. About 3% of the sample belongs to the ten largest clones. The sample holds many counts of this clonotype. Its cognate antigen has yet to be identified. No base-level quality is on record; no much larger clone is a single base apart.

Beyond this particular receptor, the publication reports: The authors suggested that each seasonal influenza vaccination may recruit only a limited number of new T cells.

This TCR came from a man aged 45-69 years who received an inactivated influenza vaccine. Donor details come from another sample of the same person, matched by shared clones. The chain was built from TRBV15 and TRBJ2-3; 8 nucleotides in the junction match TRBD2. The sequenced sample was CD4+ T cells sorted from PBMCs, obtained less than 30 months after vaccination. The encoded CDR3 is CATSRVSGATDTQYF. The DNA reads TGTGCCACCAGCAGAGTTAGCGGGGCAACAGATACGCAGTATTTT.